A selection of T cell receptor beta chains follows, all from one sample in a study of CD8+ T cells in alopecia areata. Sequenced by immunoSEQ multiplex PCR; TCRdb stores in-frame clones only, minus some. The repertoire includes fewer than 200,000 clones, 59% of them detected once, and approximately 14% sits in the top ten. The source was CD4+ T cells sorted from blood, collected at week 0. Source of these receptors: a human donor with alopecia areata. The conserved cysteine and the conserved F or W are not part of the CDR3 here.

j_call v_call cdr3_aa
TRBJ2-2 TRBV2 ASHRGAGGNTGELF
TRBJ2-4 TRBV6-5 ASSYSWDSNIQY
TRBJ1-5 TRBV6-1 ASNADSNQPQH
TRBJ2-3 TRBV9 ASSIGLAADTQY
TRBJ2-5 TRBV6-5 ASSYAGGQETQY
TRBJ2-5 TRBV19 ASSIETGRETQY
TRBJ1-1 TRBV6-6 ASRLGQGIGEAF
TRBJ1-1 TRBV25-1 ASSDRQGRNTEAF
TRBJ2-1 TRBV29-1 SVVLVANEQF
TRBJ2-7 TRBV15 ATSREMGGNRDRAAYEQY
TRBJ1-1 TRBV14 ASSRTKDNEAF
TRBJ1-5 TRBV28 ASRRFRYSNQPQH
TRBJ2-7 TRBV7-9 ASSVTYYEQY
TRBJ2-6 TRBV4-1 ASSQERYGANVLT
TRBJ2-5 TRBV29-1 SVDRGGAGETQY
TRBJ1-2 TRBV27 ASSSHGQGGDGYT
TRBJ1-3 TRBV7-9 ASSPPGGEGNTIY
TRBJ2-2 TRBV9 ASSVAPENTGELF
TRBJ2-7 TRBV20-1 SARYRGEQY
TRBJ2-7 TRBV30 AWSERVGTVGHEQY
TRBJ2-1 TRBV7-8 ASAGAGGQF
TRBJ2-5 TRBV7-9 ASSPGQGGTQY